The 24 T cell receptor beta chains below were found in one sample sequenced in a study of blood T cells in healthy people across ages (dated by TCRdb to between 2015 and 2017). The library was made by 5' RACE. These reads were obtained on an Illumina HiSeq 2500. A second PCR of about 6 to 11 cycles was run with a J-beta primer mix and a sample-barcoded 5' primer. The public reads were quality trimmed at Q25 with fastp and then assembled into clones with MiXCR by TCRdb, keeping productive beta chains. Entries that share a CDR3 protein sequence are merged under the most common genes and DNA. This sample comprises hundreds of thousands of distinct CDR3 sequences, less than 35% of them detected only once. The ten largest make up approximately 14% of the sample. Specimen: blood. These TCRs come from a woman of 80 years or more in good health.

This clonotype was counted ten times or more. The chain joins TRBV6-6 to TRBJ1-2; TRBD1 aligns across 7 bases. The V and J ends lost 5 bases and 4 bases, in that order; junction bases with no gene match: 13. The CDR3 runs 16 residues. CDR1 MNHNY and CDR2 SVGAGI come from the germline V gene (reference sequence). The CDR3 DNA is TGTGCCAGCAGTGACCGGAGGGGGCCTTCTTCCTATGGCTACACCTTC. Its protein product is CASSDRRGPSSYGYTF.

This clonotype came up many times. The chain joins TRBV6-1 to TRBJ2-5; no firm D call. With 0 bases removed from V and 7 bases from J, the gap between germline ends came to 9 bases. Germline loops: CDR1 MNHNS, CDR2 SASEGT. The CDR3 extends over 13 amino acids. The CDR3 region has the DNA TGTGCCAGCAGTGAAGCGGCCCACGGGACCCAGTACTTC. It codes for CASSEAAHGTQYF.

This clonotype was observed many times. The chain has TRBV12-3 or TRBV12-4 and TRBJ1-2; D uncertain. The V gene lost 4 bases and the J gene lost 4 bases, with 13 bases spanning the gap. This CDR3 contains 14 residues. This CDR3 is CASSSAWIGYGYTF. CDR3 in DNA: TGTGCCAGCAGTTCGGCCTGGATTGGCTATGGCTACACCTTC.

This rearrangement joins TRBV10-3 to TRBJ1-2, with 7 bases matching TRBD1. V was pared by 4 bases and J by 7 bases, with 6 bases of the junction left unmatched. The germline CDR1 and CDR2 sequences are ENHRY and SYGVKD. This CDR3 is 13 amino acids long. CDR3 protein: CAISADRVFGYTF. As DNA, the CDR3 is TGTGCCATCAGTGCCGACAGGGTCTTTGGCTACACCTTC.

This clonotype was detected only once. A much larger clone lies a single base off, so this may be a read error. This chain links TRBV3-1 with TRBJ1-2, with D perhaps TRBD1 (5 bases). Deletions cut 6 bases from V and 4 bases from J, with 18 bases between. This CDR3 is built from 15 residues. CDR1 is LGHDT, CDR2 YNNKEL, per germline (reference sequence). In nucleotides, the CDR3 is TGTGCCAGCAGTCCCTTACGACAGAGATCCTATGGCTACACCTTC. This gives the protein CASSPLRQRSYGYTF. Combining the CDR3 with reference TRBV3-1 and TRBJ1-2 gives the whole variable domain DTAVSQTPKYLVTQMGNDKSIKCEQNLGHDTMYWYKQDSKKFLKIMFSYNNKELIINETVPNRFSPKSPDKAHLNLHINSLELGDSAVYFCASSPLRQRSYGYTFGSGTRLTVV.

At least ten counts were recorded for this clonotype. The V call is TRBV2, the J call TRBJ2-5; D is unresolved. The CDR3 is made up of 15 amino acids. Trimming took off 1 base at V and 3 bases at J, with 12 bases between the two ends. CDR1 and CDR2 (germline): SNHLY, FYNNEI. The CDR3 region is CASSEGAWEKETQYF. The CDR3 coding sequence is TGTGCCAGCAGTGAAGGGGCCTGGGAAAAAGAGACCCAGTACTTC.

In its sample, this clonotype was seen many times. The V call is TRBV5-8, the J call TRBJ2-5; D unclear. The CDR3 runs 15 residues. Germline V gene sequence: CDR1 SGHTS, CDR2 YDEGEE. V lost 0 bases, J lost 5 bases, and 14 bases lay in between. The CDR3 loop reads CASSLAANGVETQYF. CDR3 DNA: TGTGCCAGCAGCTTGGCCGCGAATGGGGTTGAGACCCAGTACTTC.

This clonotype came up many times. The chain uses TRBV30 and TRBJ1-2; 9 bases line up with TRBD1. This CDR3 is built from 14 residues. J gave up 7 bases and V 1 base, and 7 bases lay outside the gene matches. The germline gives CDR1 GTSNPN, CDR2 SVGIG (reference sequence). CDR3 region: CAWSGHRGQGGYTF. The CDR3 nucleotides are TGTGCCTGGAGTGGTCACAGGGGGCAAGGTGGCTACACCTTC.

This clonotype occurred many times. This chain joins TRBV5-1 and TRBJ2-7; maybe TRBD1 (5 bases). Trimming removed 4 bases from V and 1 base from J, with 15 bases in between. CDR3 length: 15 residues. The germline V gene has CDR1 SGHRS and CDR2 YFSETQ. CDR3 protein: CASSQGAFPSYEQYF. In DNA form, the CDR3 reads TGCGCCAGCAGCCAAGGGGCCTTCCCTTCCTACGAGCAGTACTTC.

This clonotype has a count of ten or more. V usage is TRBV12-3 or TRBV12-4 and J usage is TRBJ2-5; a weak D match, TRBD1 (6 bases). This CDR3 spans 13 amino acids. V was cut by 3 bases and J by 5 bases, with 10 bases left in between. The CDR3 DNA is TGTGCCAGCAGTTTCATGCAGGGGGAGACCCAGTACTTC. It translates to CASSFMQGETQYF.

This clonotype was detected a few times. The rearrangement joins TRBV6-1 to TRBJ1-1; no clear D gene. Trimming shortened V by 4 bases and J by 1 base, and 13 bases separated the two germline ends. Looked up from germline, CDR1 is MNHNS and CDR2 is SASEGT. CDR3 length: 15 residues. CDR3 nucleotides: TGTGCCAGCAGTGTCGAAAGGAGGTCGAACACTGAAGCTTTCTTT. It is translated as CASSVERRSNTEAFF.

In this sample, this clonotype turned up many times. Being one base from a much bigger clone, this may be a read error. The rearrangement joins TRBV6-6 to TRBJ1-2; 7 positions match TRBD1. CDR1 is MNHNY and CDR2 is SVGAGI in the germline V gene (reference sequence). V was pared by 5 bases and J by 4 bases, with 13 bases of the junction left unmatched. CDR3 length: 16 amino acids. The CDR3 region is CASSRPSTGIGYGYTF. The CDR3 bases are TGTGCCAGCAGTCGACCGTCGACAGGGATTGGCTATGGCTACACCTTC.

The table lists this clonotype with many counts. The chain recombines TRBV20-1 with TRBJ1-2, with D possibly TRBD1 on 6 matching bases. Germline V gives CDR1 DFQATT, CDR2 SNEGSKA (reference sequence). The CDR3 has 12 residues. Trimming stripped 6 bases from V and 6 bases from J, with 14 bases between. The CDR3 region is CSASGGGDGYTF. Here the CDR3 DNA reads TGCAGTGCCAGCGGGGGCGGGGATGGCTACACCTTC.

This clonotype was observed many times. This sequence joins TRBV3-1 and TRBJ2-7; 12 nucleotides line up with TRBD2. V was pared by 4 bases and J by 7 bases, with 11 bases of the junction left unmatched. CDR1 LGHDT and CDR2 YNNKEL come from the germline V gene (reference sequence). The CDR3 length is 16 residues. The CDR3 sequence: CASSPGLAGAYNEQYF. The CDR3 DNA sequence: TGTGCCAGCAGCCCGGGACTAGCGGGCGCTTACAATGAGCAGTACTTC.

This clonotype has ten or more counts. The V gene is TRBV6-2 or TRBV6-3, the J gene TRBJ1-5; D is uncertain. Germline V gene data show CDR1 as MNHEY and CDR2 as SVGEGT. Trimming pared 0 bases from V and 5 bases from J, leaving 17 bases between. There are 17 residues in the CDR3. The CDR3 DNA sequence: TGTGCCAGCAGTTACTCCCAAACATCGACCCCGCATCAGCCCCAGCATTTT. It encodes CASSYSQTSTPHQPQHF.

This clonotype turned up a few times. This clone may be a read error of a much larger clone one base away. The CDR3 reads CSGAQGSYEQYF. CDR3 sequence (DNA): TGCAGCGGGGCCCAGGGTTCCTACGAGCAGTACTTC. The chain combines TRBV29-1 with TRBJ2-7; D is possibly TRBD1 (5 bases). V lost 7 bases and J 1 base, leaving 11 bases between the germline ends. This CDR3 has 12 residues. Per the germline V gene, CDR1 is SQVTM and CDR2 is ANQGSEA.

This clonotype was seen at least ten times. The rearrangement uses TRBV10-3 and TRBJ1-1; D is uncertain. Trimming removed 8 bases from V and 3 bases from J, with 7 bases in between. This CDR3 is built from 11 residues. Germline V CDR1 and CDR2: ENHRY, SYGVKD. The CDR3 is CAIGRDTEAFF. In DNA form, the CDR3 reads TGTGCCATCGGGCGGGACACTGAAGCTTTCTTT.

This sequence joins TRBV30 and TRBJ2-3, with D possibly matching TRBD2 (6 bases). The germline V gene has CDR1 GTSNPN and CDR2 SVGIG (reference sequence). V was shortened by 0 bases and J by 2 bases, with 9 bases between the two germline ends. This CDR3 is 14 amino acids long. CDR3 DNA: TGTGCCTGGAGTGTCGGGGGTGACACAGATACGCAGTATTTT. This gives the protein CAWSVGGDTDTQYF. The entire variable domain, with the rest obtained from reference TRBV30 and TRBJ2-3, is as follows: SQTIHQWPATLVQPVGSPLSLECTVEGTSNPNLYWYRQAAGRGLQLLFYSVGIGQISSEVPQNLSASRPQDRQFILSSKKLLLSDSGFYLCAWSVGGDTDTQYFGPGTRLTVL.

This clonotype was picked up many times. CDR3 nucleotide sequence: TGCGCCAGCAGTTCGCAGACCGGGACCCACACAGATACGCAGTATTTT. As protein: CASSSQTGTHTDTQYF. The rearrangement links TRBV5-1 to TRBJ2-3; either TRBD1 or TRBD2 may supply D (5 bases each). V lost 5 bases and J lost 2, with 18 bases in between. The CDR3 is 16 amino acids. Germline V gene sequence: CDR1 SGHRS, CDR2 YFSETQ.

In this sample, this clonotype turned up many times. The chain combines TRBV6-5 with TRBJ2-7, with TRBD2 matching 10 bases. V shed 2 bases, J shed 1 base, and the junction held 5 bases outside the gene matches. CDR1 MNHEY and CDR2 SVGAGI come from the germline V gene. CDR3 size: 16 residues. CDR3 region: CASSYPLSGGSYEQYF. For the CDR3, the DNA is TGTGCCAGCAGTTACCCCCTTAGCGGGGGGTCCTACGAGCAGTACTTC.

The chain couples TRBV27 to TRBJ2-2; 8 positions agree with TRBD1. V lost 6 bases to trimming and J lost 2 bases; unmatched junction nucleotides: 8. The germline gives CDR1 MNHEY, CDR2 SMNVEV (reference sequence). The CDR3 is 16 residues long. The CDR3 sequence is CASRPNTGGNTGELFF. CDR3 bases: TGTGCCAGCAGGCCCAATACAGGGGGAAACACCGGGGAGCTGTTTTTT.

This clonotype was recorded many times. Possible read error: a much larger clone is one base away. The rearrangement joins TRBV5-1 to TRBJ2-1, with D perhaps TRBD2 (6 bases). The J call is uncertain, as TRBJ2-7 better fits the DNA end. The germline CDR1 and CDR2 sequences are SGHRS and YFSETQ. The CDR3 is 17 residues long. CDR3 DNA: TGCGCCAGCAGCTTAACCGGGGGACGAAGCTCCTACAATGAGCAGTACTTC. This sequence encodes CASSLTGGRSSYNEQYF.

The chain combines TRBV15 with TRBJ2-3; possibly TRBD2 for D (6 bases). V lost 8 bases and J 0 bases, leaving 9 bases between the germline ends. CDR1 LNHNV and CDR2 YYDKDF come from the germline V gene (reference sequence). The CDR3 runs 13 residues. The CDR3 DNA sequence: TGTGCCACCCGTCGGGGGAGCACAGATACGCAGTATTTT. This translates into CATRRGSTDTQYF. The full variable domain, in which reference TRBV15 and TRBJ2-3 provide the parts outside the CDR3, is DAMVIQNPRYQVTQFGKPVTLSCSQTLNHNVMYWYQQKSSQAPKLLFHYYDKDFNNEADTPDNFQSRRPNTSFCFLDIRSPGLGDTAMYLCATRRGSTDTQYFGPGTRLTVL.

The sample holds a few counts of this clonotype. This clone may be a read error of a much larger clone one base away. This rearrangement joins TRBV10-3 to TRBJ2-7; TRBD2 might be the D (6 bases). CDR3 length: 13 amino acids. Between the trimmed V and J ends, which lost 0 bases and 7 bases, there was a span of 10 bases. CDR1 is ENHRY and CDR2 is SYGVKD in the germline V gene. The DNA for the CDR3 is TGTGCCATCAGTGAGTCGAGGAGGGATGAGCAGTACTTC. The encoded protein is CAISESRRDEQYF.